Each of the 10 T cell receptor beta chains below was sequenced from the same sample in a study of T cell changes during pregnancy in multiple sclerosis. Clones were read by immunoSEQ multiplex PCR, and TCRdb kept only the in-frame ones, dropping some. The repertoire holds tens of thousands of clones, with around nine tenths as singletons. This specimen consisted of CD8+ T cells from peripheral blood mononuclear cells, obtained in the first trimester of pregnancy. Receptors were obtained from a female donor with multiple sclerosis, enrolled in a pregnancy study.

The genes are TRBV4-3 and TRBJ2-1; tentative D call: TRBD2 (5 bases). Germline CDR1 LGHNA, CDR2 YSLEER. This CDR3 region has 17 residues. Trimming cost V 0 bases and J 0 bases, with 12 bases left between them. This chain's CDR3 is CASSQDQERSSYNEQFF. In DNA, the CDR3 is TGCGCCAGCAGCCAAGACCAGGAGCGGAGCTCCTACAATGAGCAGTTCTTC.

This clone was seen only a few times. The chain carries TRBV4-2 and TRBJ1-4; 7 nucleotides line up with TRBD1. Germline-derived CDR1 and CDR2 are LGHNA and YNFKEQ. The CDR3 extends over 15 amino acids. Losses at the gene ends were 0 bases for V and 8 bases for J; bases not matched to a gene: 6. The CDR3 is CASSQEQGSWEKLFF. The CDR3, as DNA: TGTGCCAGCAGCCAAGAACAGGGGAGTTGGGAAAAACTGTTTTTT.

The chain carries TRBV2 and TRBJ2-3; 8 positions agree with TRBD2. CDR1 and CDR2 from the germline V gene are SNHLY and FYNNEI. The CDR3 extends over 15 amino acids. The junction had 8 bases not matched to a gene; V was cut back by 3 bases and J by 6 bases. CDR3 sequence reads: CASSDRAGARDTQYF. The CDR3 DNA is TGTGCCAGCAGTGATCGAGCGGGAGCCAGGGATACGCAGTATTTT.

This clone came up once. This chain joins TRBV27 and TRBJ2-7, with TRBD1 as a possible D gene (6 bases). The V end lost 7 bases, the J end lost 1 base, and 20 bases lay between the germline ends. The CDR3 has 16 amino acids. The germline CDR1 and CDR2 sequences are MNHEY and SMNVEV (reference sequence). The DNA for the CDR3 is TGTGCCAGCACCCGGATTATGGGGGCGACATCCTACGAGCAGTACTTC. The encoded protein is CASTRIMGATSYEQYF.

The genes are TRBV6-5 and TRBJ2-1, with 9 bases matching TRBD2. Losses at the gene ends were 4 bases for V and 2 bases for J; bases not matched to a gene: 6. The CDR3 is 16 amino acids. CDR1 MNHEY and CDR2 SVGAGI come from the germline V gene. The CDR3 DNA sequence: TGTGCCAGCAGTTTCGATAGCGGGAGTCCCTACAATGAGCAGTTCTTC. Translation gives CASSFDSGSPYNEQFF.

The chain uses TRBV4-3 and TRBJ2-7; 9 bases align to TRBD2. In germline, CDR1 is LGHNA, CDR2 YSLEER. Trimming cost V 0 bases and J 3 bases; bases outside gene matches: 6. The CDR3 extends over 16 amino acids. The CDR3 region has the DNA TGCGCCAGCAGCCAAGATCGTCTAGCGGGGCACTACGAGCAGTACTTC. Amino acid sequence: CASSQDRLAGHYEQYF.

The gene calls are TRBV27 and TRBJ2-2; 9 nucleotides line up with TRBD1. V gave up 4 bases and J gave up 5 bases; unmatched junction bases: 8. CDR1 MNHEY and CDR2 SMNVEV come from the germline V gene (reference sequence). The CDR3 covers 16 residues. The CDR3 DNA reads as TGTGCCAGCAGTTCAGGGACAGGGCTTATGACCGGGGAGCTGTTTTTT. The encoded protein is CASSSGTGLMTGELFF.

The chain links TRBV19 to TRBJ1-2; D unclear. V lost 3 bases, J lost 4 bases, and 15 bases lay in between. The length of the CDR3 is 15 residues. Per germline, CDR1 LNHDA and CDR2 SQIVND (reference sequence). The CDR3 sequence: CASSMFIWGGYGYTF. Here the CDR3 DNA reads TGTGCCAGTAGTATGTTTATTTGGGGAGGCTATGGCTACACCTTC.

This clone was observed once. This chain joins TRBV5-6 and TRBJ1-1; TRBD1 might be the D (5 bases). This CDR3 is built from 14 residues. The V end was cut by 5 bases, the J end by 0 bases, with 11 bases between. Per the germline V gene, CDR1 is SGHDT and CDR2 is YYEEEE. Here the CDR3 DNA reads TGTGCCAGCAGGTCAGGGTGGTTGAACACTGAAGCTTTCTTT. Translated: CASRSGWLNTEAFF.

V usage is TRBV27 and J usage is TRBJ1-1; TRBD1 agrees at 9 bases. Germline V gene sequence: CDR1 MNHEY, CDR2 SMNVEV (reference sequence). V gave up 2 bases and J gave up 4 bases; unmatched junction bases: 2. CDR3 length equals 14 residues. The CDR3 bases are TGTGCCAGCAGTTTAGGGGACAGGGTCACTGAAGCTTTCTTT. Protein product: CASSLGDRVTEAFF.